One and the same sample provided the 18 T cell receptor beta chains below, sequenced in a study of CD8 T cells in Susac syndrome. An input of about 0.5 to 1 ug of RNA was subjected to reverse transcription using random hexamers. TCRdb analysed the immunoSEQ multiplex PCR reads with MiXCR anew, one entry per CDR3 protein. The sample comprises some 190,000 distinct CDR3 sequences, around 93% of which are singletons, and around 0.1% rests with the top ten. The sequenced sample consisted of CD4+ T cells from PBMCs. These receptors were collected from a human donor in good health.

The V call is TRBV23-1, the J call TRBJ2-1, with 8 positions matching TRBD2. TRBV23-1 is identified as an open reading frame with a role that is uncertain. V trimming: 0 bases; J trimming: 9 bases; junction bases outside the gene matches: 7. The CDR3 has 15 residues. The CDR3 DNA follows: TGCGCCAGCAGTCAATCGGAAGGTAGCGGGATTGAGCAGTTCTTC. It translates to CASSQSEGSGIEQFF.

The CDR3 DNA is TGTGCCAGCAGCCCCGGGAGCGTCCAAGAGACCCAGTACTTC. This codes for CASSPGSVQETQYF. This sequence joins TRBV9 and TRBJ2-5; possibly TRBD2 for D (6 bases). This CDR3 has 14 residues. The V gene lost 4 bases and the J gene lost 1 base, with 11 bases spanning the gap. Germline V gene data show CDR1 as SGDLS and CDR2 as YYNGEE.

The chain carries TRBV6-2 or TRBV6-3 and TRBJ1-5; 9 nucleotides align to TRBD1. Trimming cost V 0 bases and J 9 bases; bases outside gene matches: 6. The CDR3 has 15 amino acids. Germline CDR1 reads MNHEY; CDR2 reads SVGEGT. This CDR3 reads CASSYSGQGFRPQHF. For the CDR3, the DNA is TGTGCCAGCAGTTACTCGGGACAGGGCTTTCGGCCCCAGCATTTT.

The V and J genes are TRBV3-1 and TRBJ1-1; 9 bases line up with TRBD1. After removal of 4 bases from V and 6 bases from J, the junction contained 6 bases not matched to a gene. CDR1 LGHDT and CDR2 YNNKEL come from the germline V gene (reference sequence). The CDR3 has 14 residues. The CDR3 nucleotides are TGTGCCAGCAGCCGCTCCCGGGACAGGGCTGAAGCTTTCTTT. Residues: CASSRSRDRAEAFF.

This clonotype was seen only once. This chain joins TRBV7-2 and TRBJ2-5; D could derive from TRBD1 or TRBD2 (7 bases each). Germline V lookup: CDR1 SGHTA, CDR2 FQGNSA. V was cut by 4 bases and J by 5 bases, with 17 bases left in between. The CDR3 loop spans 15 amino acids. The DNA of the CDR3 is TGTGCCAGCAGCTCCCAGGGGGGGGGCCAGGAGACCCAGTACTTC. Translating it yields CASSSQGGGQETQYF.

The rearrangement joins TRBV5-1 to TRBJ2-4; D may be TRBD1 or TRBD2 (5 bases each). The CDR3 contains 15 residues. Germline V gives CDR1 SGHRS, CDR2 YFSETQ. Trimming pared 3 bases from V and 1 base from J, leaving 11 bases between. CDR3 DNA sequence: TGCGCCAGCAGCTCGTTGGGGGACGCCAAAAACATTCAGTACTTC. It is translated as CASSSLGDAKNIQYF.

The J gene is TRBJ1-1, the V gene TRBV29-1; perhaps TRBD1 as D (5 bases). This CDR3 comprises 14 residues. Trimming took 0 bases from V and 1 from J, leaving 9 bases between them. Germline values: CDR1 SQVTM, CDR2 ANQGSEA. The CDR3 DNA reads TGCAGCGTTGAAGATAGGGGAAGGAACACTGAAGCTTTCTTT. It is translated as CSVEDRGRNTEAFF.

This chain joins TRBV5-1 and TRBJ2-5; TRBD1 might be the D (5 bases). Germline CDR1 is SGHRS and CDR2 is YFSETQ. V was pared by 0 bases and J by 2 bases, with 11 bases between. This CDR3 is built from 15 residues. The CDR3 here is CASSLVTDLQETQYF. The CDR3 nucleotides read TGCGCCAGCAGCTTGGTGACAGACCTACAAGAGACCCAGTACTTC.

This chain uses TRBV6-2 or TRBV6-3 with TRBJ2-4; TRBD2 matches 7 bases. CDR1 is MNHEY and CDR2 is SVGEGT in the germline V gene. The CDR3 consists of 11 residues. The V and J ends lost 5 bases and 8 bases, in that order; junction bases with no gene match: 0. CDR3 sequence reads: CASSREDIQYF. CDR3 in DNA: TGTGCCAGCAGTCGGGAGGACATTCAGTACTTC.

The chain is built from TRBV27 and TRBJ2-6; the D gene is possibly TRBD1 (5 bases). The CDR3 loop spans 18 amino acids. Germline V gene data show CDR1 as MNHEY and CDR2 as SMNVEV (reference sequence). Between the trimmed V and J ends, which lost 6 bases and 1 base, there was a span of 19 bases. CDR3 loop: CASSRQFERLSGANVLTF. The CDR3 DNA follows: TGTGCCAGCAGCCGACAGTTTGAGCGCCTTTCTGGGGCCAACGTCCTGACTTTC.

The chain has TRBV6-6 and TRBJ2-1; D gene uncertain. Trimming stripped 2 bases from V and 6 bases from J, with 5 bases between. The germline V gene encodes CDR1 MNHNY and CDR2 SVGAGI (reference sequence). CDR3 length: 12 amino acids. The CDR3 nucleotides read TGTGCCAGCAGTTACAGGGTCAATGAGCAGTTCTTC. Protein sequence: CASSYRVNEQFF.

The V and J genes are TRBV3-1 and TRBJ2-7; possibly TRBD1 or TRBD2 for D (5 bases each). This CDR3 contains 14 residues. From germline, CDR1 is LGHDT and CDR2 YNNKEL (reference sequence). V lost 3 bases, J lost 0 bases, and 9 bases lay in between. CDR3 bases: TGTGCCAGCAGCCACCCAGGGAGCTCCTACGAGCAGTACTTC. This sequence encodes CASSHPGSSYEQYF.

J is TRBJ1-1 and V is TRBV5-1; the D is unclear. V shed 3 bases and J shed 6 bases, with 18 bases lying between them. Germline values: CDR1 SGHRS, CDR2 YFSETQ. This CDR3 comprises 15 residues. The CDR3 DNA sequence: TGCGCCAGCAGCTCAGAAGAGGGATTGAGGGCTGAAGCTTTCTTT. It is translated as CASSSEEGLRAEAFF.

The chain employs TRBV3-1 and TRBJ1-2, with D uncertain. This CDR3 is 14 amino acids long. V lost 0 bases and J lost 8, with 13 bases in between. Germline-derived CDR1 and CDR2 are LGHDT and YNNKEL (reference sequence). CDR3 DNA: TGTGCCAGCAGCCAAGATGTCCGGGAAGGCGGCTACACCTTC. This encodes CASSQDVREGGYTF.

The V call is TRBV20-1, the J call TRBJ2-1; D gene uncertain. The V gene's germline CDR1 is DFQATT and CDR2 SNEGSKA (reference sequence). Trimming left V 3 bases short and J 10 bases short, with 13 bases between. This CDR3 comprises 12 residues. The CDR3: CSASGVAAEQFF. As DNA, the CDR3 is TGCAGTGCTAGTGGGGTTGCCGCCGAGCAGTTCTTC.

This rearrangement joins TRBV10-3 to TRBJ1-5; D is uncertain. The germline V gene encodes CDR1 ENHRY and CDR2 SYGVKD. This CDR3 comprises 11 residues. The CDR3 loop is CVFRTNQPQHF. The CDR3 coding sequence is TGTGTGTTTCGTACCAATCAGCCCCAGCATTTT.

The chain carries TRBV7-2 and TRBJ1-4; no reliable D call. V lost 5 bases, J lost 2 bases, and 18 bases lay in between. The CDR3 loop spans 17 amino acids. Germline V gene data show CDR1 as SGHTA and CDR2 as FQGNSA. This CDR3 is CASSPKGSGRTNEKLFF. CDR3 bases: TGTGCCAGCAGCCCTAAGGGATCGGGTCGCACTAATGAAAAACTGTTTTTT.

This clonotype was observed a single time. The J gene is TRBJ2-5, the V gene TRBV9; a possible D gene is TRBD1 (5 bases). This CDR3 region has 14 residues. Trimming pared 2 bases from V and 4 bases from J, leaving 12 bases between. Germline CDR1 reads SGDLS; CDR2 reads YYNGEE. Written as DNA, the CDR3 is TGTGCCAGCAGCGTTGGAAATAGGGGAGAGACCCAGTACTTC. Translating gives CASSVGNRGETQYF.